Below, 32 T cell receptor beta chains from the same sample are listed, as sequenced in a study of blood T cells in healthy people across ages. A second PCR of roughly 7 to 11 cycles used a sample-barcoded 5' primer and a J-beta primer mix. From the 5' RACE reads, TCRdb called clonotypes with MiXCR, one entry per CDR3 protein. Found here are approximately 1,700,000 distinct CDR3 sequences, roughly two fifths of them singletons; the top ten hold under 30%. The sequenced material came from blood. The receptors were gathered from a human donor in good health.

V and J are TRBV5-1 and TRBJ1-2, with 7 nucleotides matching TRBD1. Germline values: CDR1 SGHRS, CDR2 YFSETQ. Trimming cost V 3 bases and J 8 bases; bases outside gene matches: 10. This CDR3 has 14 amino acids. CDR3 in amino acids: CASSSGQVGTGYTF. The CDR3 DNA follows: TGCGCCAGCAGCTCCGGACAGGTCGGTACGGGCTACACCTTC.

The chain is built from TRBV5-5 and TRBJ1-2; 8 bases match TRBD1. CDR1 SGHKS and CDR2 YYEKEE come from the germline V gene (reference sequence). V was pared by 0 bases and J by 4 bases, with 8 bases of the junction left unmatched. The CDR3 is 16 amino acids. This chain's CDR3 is CASSLERAGGVYGYTF. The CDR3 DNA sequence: TGTGCCAGCAGCTTGGAAAGGGCAGGGGGCGTCTATGGCTACACCTTC.

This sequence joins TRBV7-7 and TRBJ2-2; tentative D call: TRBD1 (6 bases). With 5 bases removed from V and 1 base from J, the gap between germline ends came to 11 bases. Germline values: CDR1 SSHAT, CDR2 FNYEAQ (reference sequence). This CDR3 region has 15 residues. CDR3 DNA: TGTGCCAGCAGCAACAGGGTGGGGAACACCGGGGAGCTGTTTTTT. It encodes CASSNRVGNTGELFF.

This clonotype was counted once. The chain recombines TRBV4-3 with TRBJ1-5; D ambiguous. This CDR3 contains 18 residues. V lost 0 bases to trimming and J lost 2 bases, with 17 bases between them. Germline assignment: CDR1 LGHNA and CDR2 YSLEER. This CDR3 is CASSQDLAAVAGNQPQHF. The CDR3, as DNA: TGCGCCAGCAGCCAAGATCTTGCGGCGGTCGCGGGCAATCAGCCCCAGCATTTT.

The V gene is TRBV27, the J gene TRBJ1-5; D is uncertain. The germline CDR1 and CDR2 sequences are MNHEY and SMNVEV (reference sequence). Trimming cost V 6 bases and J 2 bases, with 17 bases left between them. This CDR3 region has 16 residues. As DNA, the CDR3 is TGTGCCAGCAGGGCTAGAGGGAGTTTGGGCAATCAGCCCCAGCATTTT. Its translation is CASRARGSLGNQPQHF.

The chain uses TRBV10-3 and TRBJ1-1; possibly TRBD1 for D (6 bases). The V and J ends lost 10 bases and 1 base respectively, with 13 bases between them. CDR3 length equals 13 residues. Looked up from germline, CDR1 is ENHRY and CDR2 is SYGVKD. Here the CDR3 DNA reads TGTGCCACTGAGGGGGGCGGGAACACTGAAGCTTTCTTT. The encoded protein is CATEGGGNTEAFF.

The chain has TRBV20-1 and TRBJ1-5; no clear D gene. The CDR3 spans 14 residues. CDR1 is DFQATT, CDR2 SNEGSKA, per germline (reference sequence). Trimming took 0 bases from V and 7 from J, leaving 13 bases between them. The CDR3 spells CSARDTKGRQPQHF. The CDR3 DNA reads TGCAGTGCTAGAGATACGAAGGGCCGGCAGCCCCAGCATTTT.

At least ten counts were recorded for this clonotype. The CDR3 bases are TGCAGTGCTCTGGACAGGGAGACCCAGTACTTC. Translation: CSALDRETQYF. J is TRBJ2-5 and V is TRBV20-1, with 7 bases identical to TRBD1. CDR1 is DFQATT and CDR2 is SNEGSKA in the germline V gene (reference sequence). The CDR3 covers 11 residues. With V trimmed by 5 bases and J by 5 bases, 2 bases remained unmatched.

CDR3 amino acids: CASSTGTGGYTEAFF. In nucleotides, the CDR3 is TGTGCCAGCAGTACCGGGACAGGGGGTTACACTGAAGCTTTCTTT. The rearrangement links TRBV27 to TRBJ1-1, with TRBD1 matching over 11 bases. CDR3 length: 15 amino acids. Looked up from germline, CDR1 is MNHEY and CDR2 is SMNVEV (reference sequence). The junction had 5 bases not matched to a gene; V was cut back by 5 bases and J by 3 bases.

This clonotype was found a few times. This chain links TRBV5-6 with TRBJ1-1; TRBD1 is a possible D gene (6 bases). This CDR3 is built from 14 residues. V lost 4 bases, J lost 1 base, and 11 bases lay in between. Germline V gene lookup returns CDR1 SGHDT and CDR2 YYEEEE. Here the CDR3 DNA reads TGTGCCAGCAGCGGACCACAGGGGAACACTGAAGCTTTCTTT. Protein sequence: CASSGPQGNTEAFF.

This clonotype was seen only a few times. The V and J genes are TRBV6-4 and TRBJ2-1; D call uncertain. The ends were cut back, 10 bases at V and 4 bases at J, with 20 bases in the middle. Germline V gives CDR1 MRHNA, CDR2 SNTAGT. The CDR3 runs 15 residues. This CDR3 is CAKPVGAGRYNEQFF. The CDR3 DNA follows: TGTGCCAAGCCCGTAGGAGCTGGGCGATACAATGAGCAGTTCTTC.

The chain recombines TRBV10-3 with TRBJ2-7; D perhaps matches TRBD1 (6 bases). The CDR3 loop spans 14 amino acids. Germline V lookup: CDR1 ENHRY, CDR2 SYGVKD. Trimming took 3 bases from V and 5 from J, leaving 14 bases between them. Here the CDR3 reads CAISDAQGSDEQYF. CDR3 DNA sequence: TGTGCCATCAGTGACGCACAGGGTTCCGACGAGCAGTACTTC.

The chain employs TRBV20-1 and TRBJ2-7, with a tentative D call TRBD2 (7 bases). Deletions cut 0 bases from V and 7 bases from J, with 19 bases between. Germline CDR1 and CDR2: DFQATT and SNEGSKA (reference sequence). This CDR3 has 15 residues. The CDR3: CSARDPSRGAEEQYF. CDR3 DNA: TGCAGTGCTAGAGATCCTTCCCGGGGGGCGGAAGAGCAGTACTTC.

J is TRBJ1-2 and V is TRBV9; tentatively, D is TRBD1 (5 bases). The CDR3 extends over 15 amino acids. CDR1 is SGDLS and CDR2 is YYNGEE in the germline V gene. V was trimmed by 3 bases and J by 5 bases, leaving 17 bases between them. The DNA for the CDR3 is TGTGCCAGCAGCGCAAGCCGGGACGGATATTATGGCTACACCTTC. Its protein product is CASSASRDGYYGYTF.

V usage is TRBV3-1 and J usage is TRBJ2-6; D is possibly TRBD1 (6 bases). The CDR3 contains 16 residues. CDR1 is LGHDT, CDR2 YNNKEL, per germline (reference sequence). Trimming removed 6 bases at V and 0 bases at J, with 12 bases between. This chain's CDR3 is CASSRDTSSGANVLTF. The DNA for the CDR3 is TGTGCCAGCAGTCGGGACACCAGCTCTGGGGCCAACGTCCTGACTTTC.

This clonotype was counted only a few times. CDR3 coding DNA: TGTGCCAGTAGGACGGCCGCTTCGGTCGGGCAGTATTTT. Protein product: CASRTAASVGQYF. J is TRBJ2-3 and V is TRBV2; D gene ambiguous. The CDR3 is 13 amino acids. In germline, CDR1 is SNHLY, CDR2 FYNNEI. Trimming left V 9 bases short and J 11 bases short, with 21 bases between.

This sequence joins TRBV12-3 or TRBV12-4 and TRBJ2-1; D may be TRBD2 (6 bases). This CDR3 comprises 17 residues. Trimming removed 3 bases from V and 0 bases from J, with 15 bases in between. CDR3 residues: CASSFDSGPSSYNEQFF. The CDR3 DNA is TGTGCCAGCAGTTTTGACAGCGGGCCTTCCTCCTACAATGAGCAGTTCTTC.

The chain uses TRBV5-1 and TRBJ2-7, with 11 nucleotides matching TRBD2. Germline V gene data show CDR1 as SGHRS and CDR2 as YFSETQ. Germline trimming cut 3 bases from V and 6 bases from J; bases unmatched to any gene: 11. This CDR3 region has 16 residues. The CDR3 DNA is TGCGCCAGCAGCTCGGGACTAGCGGTCTCCGGCGGCGAGCAGTACTTC. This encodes CASSSGLAVSGGEQYF.

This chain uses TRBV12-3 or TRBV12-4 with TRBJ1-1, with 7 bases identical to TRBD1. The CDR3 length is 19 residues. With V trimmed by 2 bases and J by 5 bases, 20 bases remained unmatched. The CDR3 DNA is TGTGCCAGCAGTTTAATTTGGGGGGACAGTTTAAACCTAGGGACTGAAGCTTTCTTT. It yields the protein CASSLIWGDSLNLGTEAFF.

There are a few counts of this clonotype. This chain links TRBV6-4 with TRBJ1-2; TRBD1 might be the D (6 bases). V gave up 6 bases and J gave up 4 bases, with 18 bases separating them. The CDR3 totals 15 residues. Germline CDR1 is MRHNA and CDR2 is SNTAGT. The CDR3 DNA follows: TGTGCCAGCAGGGACCCCGAACAGGGATCCTATGGCTACACCTTC. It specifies CASRDPEQGSYGYTF.

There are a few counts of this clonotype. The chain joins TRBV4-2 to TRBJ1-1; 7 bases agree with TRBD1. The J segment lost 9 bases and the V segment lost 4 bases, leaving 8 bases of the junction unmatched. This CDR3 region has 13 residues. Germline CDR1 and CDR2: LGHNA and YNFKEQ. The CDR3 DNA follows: TGTGCCAGCAGCCTTAACAGGGGTTCGAAAGCTTTCTTT. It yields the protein CASSLNRGSKAFF.

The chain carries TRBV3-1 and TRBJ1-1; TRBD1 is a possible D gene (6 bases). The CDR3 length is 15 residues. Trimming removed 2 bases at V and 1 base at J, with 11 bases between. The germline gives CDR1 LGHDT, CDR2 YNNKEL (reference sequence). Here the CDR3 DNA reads TGTGCCAGCAGCCAACTACAGGGCGGGAACACTGAAGCTTTCTTT. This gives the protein CASSQLQGGNTEAFF.

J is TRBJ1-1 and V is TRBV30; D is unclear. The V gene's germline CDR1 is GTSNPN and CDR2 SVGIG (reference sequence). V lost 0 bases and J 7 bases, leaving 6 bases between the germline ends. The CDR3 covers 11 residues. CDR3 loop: CAWSVSDEAFF. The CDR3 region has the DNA TGTGCCTGGAGTGTTTCGGATGAAGCTTTCTTT.

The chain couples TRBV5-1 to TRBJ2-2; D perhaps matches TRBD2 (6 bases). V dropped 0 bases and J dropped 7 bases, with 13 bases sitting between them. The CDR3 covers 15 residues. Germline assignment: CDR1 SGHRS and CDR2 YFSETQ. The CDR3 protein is CASSLAGTPLGELFF. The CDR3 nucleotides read TGCGCCAGCAGCTTGGCCGGGACTCCCCTCGGGGAGCTGTTTTTT.

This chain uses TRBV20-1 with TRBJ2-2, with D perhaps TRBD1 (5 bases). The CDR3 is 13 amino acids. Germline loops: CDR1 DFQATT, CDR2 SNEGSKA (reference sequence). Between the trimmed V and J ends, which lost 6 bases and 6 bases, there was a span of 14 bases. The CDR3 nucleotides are TGCAGTGCACAGGACCACCTCGCCGGGGAGCTGTTTTTT. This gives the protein CSAQDHLAGELFF.

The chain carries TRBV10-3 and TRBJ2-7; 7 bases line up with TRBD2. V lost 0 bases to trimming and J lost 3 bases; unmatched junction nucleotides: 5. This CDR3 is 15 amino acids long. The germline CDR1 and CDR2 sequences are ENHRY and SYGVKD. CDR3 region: CAISESLAEGYEQYF. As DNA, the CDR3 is TGTGCCATCAGTGAGTCCCTAGCGGAGGGCTACGAGCAGTACTTC.

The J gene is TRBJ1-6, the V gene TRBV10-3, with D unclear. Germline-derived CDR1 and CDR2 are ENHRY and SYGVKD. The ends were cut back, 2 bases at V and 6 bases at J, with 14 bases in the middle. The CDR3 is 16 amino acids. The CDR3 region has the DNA TGTGCCATCAGTGAGAGGACCGCCGACTCTAATTCACCCCTCCACTTT. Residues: CAISERTADSNSPLHF.

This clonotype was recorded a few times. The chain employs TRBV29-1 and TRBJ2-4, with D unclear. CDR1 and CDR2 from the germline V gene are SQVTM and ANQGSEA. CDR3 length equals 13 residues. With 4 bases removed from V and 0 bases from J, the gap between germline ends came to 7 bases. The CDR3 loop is CSVVHPAKNIQYF. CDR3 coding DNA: TGCAGCGTTGTTCACCCAGCCAAAAACATTCAGTACTTC. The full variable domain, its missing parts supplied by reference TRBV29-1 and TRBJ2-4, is SAVISQKPSRDICQRGTSLTIQCQVDSQVTMMFWYRQQPGQSLTLIATANQGSEATYESGFVIDKFPISRPNLTFSTLTVSNMSPEDSSIYLCSVVHPAKNIQYFGAGTRLSVL.

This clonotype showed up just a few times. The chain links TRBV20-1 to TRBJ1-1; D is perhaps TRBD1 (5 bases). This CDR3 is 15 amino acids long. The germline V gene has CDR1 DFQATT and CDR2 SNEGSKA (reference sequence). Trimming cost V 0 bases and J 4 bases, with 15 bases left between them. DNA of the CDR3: TGCAGTGCTAGAGATCATGGGCAGGGTAGCACTGAAGCTTTCTTT. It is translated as CSARDHGQGSTEAFF.

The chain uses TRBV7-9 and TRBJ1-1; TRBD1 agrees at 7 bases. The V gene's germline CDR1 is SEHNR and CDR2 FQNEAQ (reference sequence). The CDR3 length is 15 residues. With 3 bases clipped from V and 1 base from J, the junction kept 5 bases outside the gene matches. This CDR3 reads CASSFLTGPNTEAFF. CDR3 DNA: TGTGCCAGCAGCTTCCTGACAGGGCCGAACACTGAAGCTTTCTTT.

The CDR3 loop reads CASSLAPVGGGLNLLHQTYEQYF. As DNA, the CDR3 is TGTGCCAGCAGCTTAGCCCCAGTTGGCGGGGGACTTAATCTCCTTCATCAAACCTACGAGCAGTACTTC. V is TRBV11-1 and J is TRBJ2-7, with TRBD2 matching over 7 bases. The V gene's germline CDR1 is SGHAT and CDR2 FQDESV (reference sequence). The ends lost 0 bases at V and 2 bases at J; junction bases unmatched: 28. The CDR3 consists of 23 residues.

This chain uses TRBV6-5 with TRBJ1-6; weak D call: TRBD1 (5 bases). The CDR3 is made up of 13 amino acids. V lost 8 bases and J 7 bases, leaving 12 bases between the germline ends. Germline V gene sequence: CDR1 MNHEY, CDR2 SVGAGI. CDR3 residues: CASCGHRNSPLHF. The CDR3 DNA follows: TGTGCCAGCTGTGGACATCGGAATTCACCCCTCCACTTT.